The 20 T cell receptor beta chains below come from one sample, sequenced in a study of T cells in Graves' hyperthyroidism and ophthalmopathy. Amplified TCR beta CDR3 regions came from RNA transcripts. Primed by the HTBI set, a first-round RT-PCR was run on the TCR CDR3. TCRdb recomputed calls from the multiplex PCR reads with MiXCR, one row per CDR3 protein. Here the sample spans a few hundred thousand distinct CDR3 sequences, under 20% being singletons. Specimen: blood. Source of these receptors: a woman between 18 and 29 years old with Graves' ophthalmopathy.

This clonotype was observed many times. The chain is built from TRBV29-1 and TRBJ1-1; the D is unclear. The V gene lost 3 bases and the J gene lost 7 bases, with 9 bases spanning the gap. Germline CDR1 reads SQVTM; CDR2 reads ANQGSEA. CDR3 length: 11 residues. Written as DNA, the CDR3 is TGCAGCGTTGAGATTTCCGGTGAAGCTTTCTTT. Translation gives CSVEISGEAFF. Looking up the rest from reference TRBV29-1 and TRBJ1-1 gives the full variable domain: SAVISQKPSRDICQRGTSLTIQCQVDSQVTMMFWYRQQPGQSLTLIATANQGSEATYESGFVIDKFPISRPNLTFSTLTVSNMSPEDSSIYLCSVEISGEAFFGQGTRLTVV.

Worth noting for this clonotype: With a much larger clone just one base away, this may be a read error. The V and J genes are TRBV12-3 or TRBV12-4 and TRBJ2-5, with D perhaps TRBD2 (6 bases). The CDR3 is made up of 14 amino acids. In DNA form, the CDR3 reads TGTACCAGCAGTTTTGGCGGGGCTGGGGAGACCCAGTACTTC. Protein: CTSSFGGAGETQYF.

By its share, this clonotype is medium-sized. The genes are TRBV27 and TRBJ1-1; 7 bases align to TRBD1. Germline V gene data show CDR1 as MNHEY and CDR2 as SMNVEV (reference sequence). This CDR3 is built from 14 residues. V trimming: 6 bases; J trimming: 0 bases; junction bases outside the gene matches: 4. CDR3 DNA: TGTGCCAGCAGCTTGACAGGGCTGAACACTGAAGCTTTCTTT. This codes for CASSLTGLNTEAFF.

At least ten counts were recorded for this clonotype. Written as DNA, the CDR3 is TGTGCCAGCGACAGGGGAAGATCCCAAGAGACCCAGTACTTC. This translates into CASDRGRSQETQYF. The chain links TRBV11-2 to TRBJ2-5, with 8 bases lining up with TRBD1. The CDR3 is made up of 14 amino acids. With 8 bases clipped from V and 1 base from J, the junction kept 6 bases outside the gene matches. CDR1 SGHAT and CDR2 FQNNGV come from the germline V gene.

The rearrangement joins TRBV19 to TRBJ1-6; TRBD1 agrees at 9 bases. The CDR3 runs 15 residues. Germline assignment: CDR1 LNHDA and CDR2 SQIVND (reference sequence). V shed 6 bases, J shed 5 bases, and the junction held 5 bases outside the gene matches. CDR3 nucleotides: TGTGCCAGTAGAGATAGGACAGGGGATAATTCACCCCTCCACTTT. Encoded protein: CASRDRTGDNSPLHF.

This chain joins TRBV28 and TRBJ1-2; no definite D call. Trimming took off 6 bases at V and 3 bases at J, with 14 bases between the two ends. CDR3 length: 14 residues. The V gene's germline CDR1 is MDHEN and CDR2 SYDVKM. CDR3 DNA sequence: TGTGCCAGCAGGGCAACGGCGGAGGACTATGGCTACACCTTC. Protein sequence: CASRATAEDYGYTF.

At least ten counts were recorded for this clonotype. The CDR3 region is CASSHGSTDTQYF. The CDR3 nucleotides are TGTGCCAGCAGCCACGGAAGCACAGATACGCAGTATTTT. The rearrangement joins TRBV7-9 to TRBJ2-3, with D uncertain. The CDR3 has 13 amino acids. The V end was cut by 5 bases, the J end by 0 bases, with 6 bases between. The germline gives CDR1 SEHNR, CDR2 FQNEAQ (reference sequence).

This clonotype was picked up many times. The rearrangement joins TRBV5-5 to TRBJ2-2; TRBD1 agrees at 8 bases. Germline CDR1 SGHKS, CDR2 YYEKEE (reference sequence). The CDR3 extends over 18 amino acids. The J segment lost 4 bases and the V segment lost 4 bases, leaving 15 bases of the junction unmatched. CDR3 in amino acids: CASSGGQGPRLTTGELFF. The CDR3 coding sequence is TGTGCCAGCAGCGGTGGACAGGGCCCCCGACTTACCACCGGGGAGCTGTTTTTT.

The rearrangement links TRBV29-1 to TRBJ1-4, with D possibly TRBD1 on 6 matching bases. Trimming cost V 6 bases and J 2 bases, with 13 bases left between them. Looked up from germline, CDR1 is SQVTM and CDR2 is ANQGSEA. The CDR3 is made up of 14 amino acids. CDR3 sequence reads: CSVNTGRTNEKLFF. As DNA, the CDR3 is TGCAGCGTAAACACAGGGCGGACTAATGAAAAACTGTTTTTT.

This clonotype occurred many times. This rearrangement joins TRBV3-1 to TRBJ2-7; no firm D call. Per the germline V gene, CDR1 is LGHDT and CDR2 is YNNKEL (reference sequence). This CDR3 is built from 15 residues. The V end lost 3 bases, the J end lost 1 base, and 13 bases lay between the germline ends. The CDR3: CASSHLGGESYEQYF. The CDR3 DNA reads TGTGCCAGCAGCCACCTGGGCGGAGAATCCTACGAGCAGTACTTC.

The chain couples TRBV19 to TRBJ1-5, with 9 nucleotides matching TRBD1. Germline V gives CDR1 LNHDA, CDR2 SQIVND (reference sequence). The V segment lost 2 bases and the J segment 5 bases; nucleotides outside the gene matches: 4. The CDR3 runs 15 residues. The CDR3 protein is CASSIQGQGYQPQHF. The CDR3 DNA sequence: TGTGCCAGTAGTATACAGGGACAGGGCTATCAGCCCCAGCATTTT.

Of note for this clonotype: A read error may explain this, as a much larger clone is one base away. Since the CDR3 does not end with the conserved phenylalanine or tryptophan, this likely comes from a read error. In DNA, the CDR3 is TGTGCCAGCTCACCACCCTCCGCGGACTACGAGCAGTACTCC. It encodes CASSPPSADYEQYS. This chain joins TRBV18 and TRBJ2-7; D not certain. Germline V CDR1 and CDR2: KGHSH, LQKENI. CDR3 length: 14 amino acids. Trimming removed 0 bases at V and 3 bases at J, with 9 bases between.

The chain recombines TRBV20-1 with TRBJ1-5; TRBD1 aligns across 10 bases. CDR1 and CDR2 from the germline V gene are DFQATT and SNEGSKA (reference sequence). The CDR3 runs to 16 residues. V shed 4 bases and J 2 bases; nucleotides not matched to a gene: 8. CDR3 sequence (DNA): TGCAGTGCTACGGACACCGGGACAGGGGGCAATCAGCCCCAGCATTTT. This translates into CSATDTGTGGNQPQHF.

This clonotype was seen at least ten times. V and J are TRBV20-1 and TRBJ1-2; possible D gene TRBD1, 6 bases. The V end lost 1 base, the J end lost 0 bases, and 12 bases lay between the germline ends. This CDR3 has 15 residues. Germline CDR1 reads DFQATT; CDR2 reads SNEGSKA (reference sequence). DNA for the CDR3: TGCAGTGCTAGAGCCCCAGGGGCCTCTAACTATGGCTACACCTTC. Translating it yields CSARAPGASNYGYTF.

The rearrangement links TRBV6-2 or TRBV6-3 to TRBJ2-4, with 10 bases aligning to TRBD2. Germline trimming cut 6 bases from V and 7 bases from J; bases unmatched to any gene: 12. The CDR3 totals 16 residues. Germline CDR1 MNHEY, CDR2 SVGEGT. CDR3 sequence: CASSVPSGRSGNIQYF. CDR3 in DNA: TGTGCCAGCAGCGTCCCTAGCGGGAGAAGTGGCAACATTCAGTACTTC.

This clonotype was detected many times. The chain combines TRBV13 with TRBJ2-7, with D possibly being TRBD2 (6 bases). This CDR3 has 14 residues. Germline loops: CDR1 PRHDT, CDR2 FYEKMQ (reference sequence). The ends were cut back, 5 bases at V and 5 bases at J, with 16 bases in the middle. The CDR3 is CASSRGTYIDEQYF. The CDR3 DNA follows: TGTGCCAGCAGCCGGGGGACGTACATTGACGAGCAGTACTTC.

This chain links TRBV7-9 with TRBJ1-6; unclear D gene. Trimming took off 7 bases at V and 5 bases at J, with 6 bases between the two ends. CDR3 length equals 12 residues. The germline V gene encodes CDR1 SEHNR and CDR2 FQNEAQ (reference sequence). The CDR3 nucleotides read TGTGCCAGCAACAGCAATAATTCACCCCTCCACTTT. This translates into CASNSNNSPLHF.

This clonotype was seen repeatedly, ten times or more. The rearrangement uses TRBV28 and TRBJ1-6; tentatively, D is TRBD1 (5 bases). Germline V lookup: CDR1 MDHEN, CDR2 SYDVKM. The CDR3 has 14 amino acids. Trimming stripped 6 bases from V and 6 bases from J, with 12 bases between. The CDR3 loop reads CASRSGTVNSPLHF. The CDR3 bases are TGTGCCAGCAGATCCGGGACGGTTAATTCACCCCTCCACTTT. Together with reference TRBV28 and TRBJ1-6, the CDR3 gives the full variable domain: DVKVTQSSRYLVKRTGEKVFLECVQDMDHENMFWYRQDPGLGLRLIYFSYDVKMKEKGDIPEGYSVSREKKERFSLILESASTNQTSMYLCASRSGTVNSPLHFGNGTRLTVT.

The CDR3 here is CASSFRDINYGYTF. The CDR3 region has the DNA TGTGCCAGCAGCTTCCGGGACATCAACTATGGCTACACCTTC. This chain links TRBV13 with TRBJ1-2, with D possibly TRBD1 on 6 matching bases. Germline V gene lookup returns CDR1 PRHDT and CDR2 FYEKMQ (reference sequence). CDR3 size: 14 residues. V was clipped by 3 bases and J by 2 bases, with 10 bases between them.

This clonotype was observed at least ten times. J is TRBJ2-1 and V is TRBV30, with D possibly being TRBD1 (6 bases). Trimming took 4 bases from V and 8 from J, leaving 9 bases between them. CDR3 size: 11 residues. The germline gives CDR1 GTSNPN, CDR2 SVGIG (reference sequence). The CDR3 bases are TGTGCCTGGAAGGGGGTTGATGAGCAGTTCTTC. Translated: CAWKGVDEQFF.